The 11 T cell receptor beta chains reported below all come from one sample, sequenced in a study of identical twins. TCRdb reanalysed the 5' RACE reads using MiXCR and keeps one entry per CDR3 protein. This table holds some 460,000 distinct CDR3 sequences, approximately 15% found once. The sample also formed part of further work on yellow fever vaccine responses in identical twins.

Input material: CD4+ T cells sorted from blood. All receptors derive from a woman in her late teens or twenties in good health.

The chain combines TRBV7-9 with TRBJ2-1; TRBD1 matches at 9 bases. This CDR3 region has 15 residues. V trimming: 5 bases; J trimming: 6 bases; junction bases outside the gene matches: 8. Germline CDR1 SEHNR, CDR2 FQNEAQ (reference sequence). CDR3 amino acids: CASSRAGTGTNEQFF. The CDR3 DNA reads as TGTGCCAGCAGCCGAGCGGGGACAGGGACCAATGAGCAGTTCTTC.

This clonotype was counted at least ten times. The chain is built from TRBV15 and TRBJ2-3; 14 nucleotides match TRBD2. Germline-derived CDR1 and CDR2 are LNHNV and YYDKDF (reference sequence). This CDR3 has 16 amino acids. V shed 6 bases, J shed 6 bases, and the junction held 8 bases outside the gene matches. The CDR3 region is CATRRLAGGPSDTQYF. CDR3 nucleotides: TGTGCCACCAGGAGACTAGCGGGAGGGCCGTCGGATACGCAGTATTTT.

The chain links TRBV20-1 to TRBJ2-7; 7 bases line up with TRBD1. Germline CDR1 DFQATT, CDR2 SNEGSKA (reference sequence). Losses at the gene ends were 1 base for V and 5 bases for J; bases not matched to a gene: 11. The CDR3 consists of 15 residues. The CDR3 spells CSARALLRQGNEQYF. CDR3 DNA: TGCAGTGCTAGAGCGCTACTTAGACAGGGAAACGAGCAGTACTTC.

The rearrangement joins TRBV2 to TRBJ2-1; weak D call: TRBD2 (6 bases). The CDR3 totals 12 residues. V lost 4 bases and J lost 10, with 11 bases in between. CDR1 is SNHLY and CDR2 is FYNNEI in the germline V gene. The CDR3 sequence: CASSVLAVEQFF. DNA for the CDR3: TGTGCCAGCAGTGTACTAGCTGTGGAGCAGTTCTTC.

The chain has TRBV20-1 and TRBJ2-7; 11 bases line up with TRBD2. Looked up from germline, CDR1 is DFQATT and CDR2 is SNEGSKA (reference sequence). This CDR3 has 16 amino acids. Losses at the gene ends were 5 bases for V and 1 base for J; bases not matched to a gene: 10. The CDR3 DNA follows: TGCAGTGCTTCTAGCGGGGGGCTAGGAGGGTCCTACGAGCAGTACTTC. Amino acids: CSASSGGLGGSYEQYF.

The J gene is TRBJ2-2, the V gene TRBV6-2 or TRBV6-3, with TRBD2 matching 8 bases. The CDR3 covers 14 residues. V gave up 6 bases and J gave up 6 bases; unmatched junction bases: 6. Germline V gene sequence: CDR1 MNHEY, CDR2 SVGEGT. CDR3 sequence: CASRTGLVAGELFF. CDR3 bases: TGTGCCAGCAGAACGGGACTAGTCGCCGGGGAGCTGTTTTTT.

The rearrangement joins TRBV11-2 to TRBJ2-2; a possible D gene is TRBD1 (5 bases). This CDR3 has 13 residues. Per germline, CDR1 SGHAT and CDR2 FQNNGV. The V end lost 3 bases, the J end lost 6 bases, and 8 bases lay between the germline ends. The CDR3 region is CASSFRAAGELFF. CDR3 sequence (DNA): TGTGCCAGCAGCTTCAGGGCGGCCGGGGAGCTGTTTTTT.

A few counts support this clonotype. The CDR3 DNA is TGCAGTGCTATGGACATGAACACTGAAGCTTTCTTT. Translation gives CSAMDMNTEAFF. The gene calls are TRBV20-1 and TRBJ1-1, with a weak D call TRBD1 (5 bases). The ends were cut back, 4 bases at V and 0 bases at J, with 6 bases in the middle. This CDR3 is built from 12 residues. From germline, CDR1 is DFQATT and CDR2 SNEGSKA (reference sequence).

The gene calls are TRBV29-1 and TRBJ2-1; tentatively, D is TRBD2 (6 bases). Trimming pared 7 bases from V and 0 bases from J, leaving 16 bases between. Per germline, CDR1 SQVTM and CDR2 ANQGSEA. This CDR3 region has 15 residues. The DNA of the CDR3 is TGCAGCGCCGTTTCTAGCGCGAGCTCCTACAATGAGCAGTTCTTC. Amino acids: CSAVSSASSYNEQFF.

The table lists this clonotype with a few counts. V is TRBV6-2 or TRBV6-3 and J is TRBJ2-2; no firm D call. The CDR3 runs to 13 residues. Looked up from germline, CDR1 is MNHEY and CDR2 is SVGEGT. The V gene lost 10 bases and the J gene lost 3 bases, with 12 bases spanning the gap. As DNA, the CDR3 is TGTGCCACCCGGAACTCCGACACCGGGGAGCTGTTTTTT. This codes for CATRNSDTGELFF.

This clonotype appeared many times. The genes are TRBV11-3 and TRBJ2-1; 7 positions match TRBD2. The CDR3 consists of 16 residues. Germline loops: CDR1 SGHNT, CDR2 YENEEA. V lost 4 bases to trimming and J lost 1 base; unmatched junction nucleotides: 7. CDR3 sequence: CASSSVAGASYNEQFF. The CDR3 DNA sequence: TGTGCCAGCAGCTCCGTCGCGGGAGCATCCTACAATGAGCAGTTCTTC.